One sample yielded the 19 T cell receptor beta chains listed below, sequenced in a study of shared clonotypes between healthy human individuals. Here immunoSEQ multiplex PCR was the method, and the copy in TCRdb shows in-frame clones only, minus some. Of about 490,000 clones listed, approximately 79% are singletons. The specimen was PBMCs. The receptors come from a woman in her 40s in good health. Some clones in this sample may be carry-over from other donors' samples.

In this sample, this clone turned up once. A much larger clone is a single base away; this may be a read error. No conserved phenylalanine or tryptophan is present at the end of the CDR3, so a read error is the likely explanation. The rearrangement uses TRBV2 and TRBJ1-6; D uncertain. Trimming shortened V by 6 bases and J by 6 bases, and 9 bases separated the two germline ends. CDR1 SNHLY and CDR2 FYNNEI come from the germline V gene. The CDR3 extends over 13 amino acids. The CDR3 loop reads CASRPGPNSPLHS. CDR3 coding DNA: TGTGCCAGCAGGCCCGGACCTAATTCACCCCTCCACTCT.

This sequence joins TRBV6-5 and TRBJ2-2, with D perhaps given as TRBD1 or TRBD2 (6 bases each). The CDR3 runs to 14 residues. Trimming stripped 10 bases from V and 5 bases from J, with 17 bases between. Per germline, CDR1 MNHEY and CDR2 SVGAGI. The chain's CDR3 is CATRGGSVTGELFF. Here the CDR3 DNA reads TGTGCCACCCGAGGGGGGAGCGTTACCGGGGAGCTGTTTTTT.

This clone appeared a few times. The chain recombines TRBV7-9 with TRBJ2-7; D is perhaps TRBD1 (6 bases). Looked up from germline, CDR1 is SEHNR and CDR2 is FQNEAQ (reference sequence). Between the trimmed V and J ends, which lost 5 bases and 6 bases, there was a span of 11 bases. The CDR3 loop spans 12 amino acids. The CDR3 DNA is TGTGCCAGCAGCGTGGACAGCCTCGAGCAGTACTTC. Encoded protein: CASSVDSLEQYF.

In its sample, this clone was seen a few times. The chain recombines TRBV5-1 with TRBJ1-4; TRBD1 agrees at 9 bases. The trim removed 1 base at V and 8 bases at J, leaving 9 bases unmatched. The germline CDR1 and CDR2 sequences are SGHRS and YFSETQ. The CDR3 consists of 16 residues. CDR3 residues: CASSLFTGGQGEKLFF. DNA for the CDR3: TGCGCCAGCAGCTTGTTTACAGGGGGCCAGGGGGAAAAACTGTTTTTT.

V gene TRBV11-2 combines with J gene TRBJ2-7; tentative D call: TRBD1 (5 bases). The germline V gene has CDR1 SGHAT and CDR2 FQNNGV. This CDR3 contains 15 residues. Trimming removed 1 base from V and 4 bases from J, with 14 bases in between. CDR3 in amino acids: CASSLGQGILYEQYF. In DNA form, the CDR3 reads TGTGCCAGCAGCTTAGGTCAGGGCATTTTGTACGAGCAGTACTTC.

This chain connects TRBV7-3 to TRBJ2-1; D may be TRBD2 (5 bases). The CDR3 is made up of 14 amino acids. CDR1 and CDR2 from the germline V gene are SGHTA and FQGTGA. V lost 4 bases and J 1 base, leaving 8 bases between the germline ends. In DNA form, the CDR3 reads TGTGCCAGCAGCTCACGAGGGTCCTACAATGAGCAGTTCTTC. Amino acids: CASSSRGSYNEQFF.

The chain is built from TRBV18 and TRBJ2-2, with TRBD1 identical over 11 bases. The CDR3 totals 16 residues. J lost 5 bases, V lost 6 bases, and 8 bases had no gene match. Germline-derived CDR1 and CDR2 are KGHSH and LQKENI. This CDR3 reads CASSFRTGGRTGELFF. The CDR3 region has the DNA TGTGCCAGCTCTTTCAGGACAGGGGGCCGAACCGGGGAGCTGTTTTTT.

V gene TRBV5-1 combines with J gene TRBJ2-5, with TRBD1 identical over 7 bases. The trim removed 0 bases at V and 1 base at J, leaving 6 bases unmatched. In germline, CDR1 is SGHRS, CDR2 YFSETQ. This CDR3 contains 16 residues. The CDR3 bases are TGCGCCAGCAGCTTGGACAGGGGCTTCCCCCAAGAGACCCAGTACTTC. Protein: CASSLDRGFPQETQYF.

V and J are TRBV28 and TRBJ2-5, with 7 bases matching TRBD1. Germline lookup yields CDR1 MDHEN and CDR2 SYDVKM. Germline trimming cut 3 bases from V and 2 bases from J; bases unmatched to any gene: 15. The CDR3 is 18 amino acids. CDR3 protein: CASSFHPRGRKFQETQYF. The DNA for the CDR3 is TGTGCCAGCAGTTTTCATCCGAGGGGGCGAAAATTTCAAGAGACCCAGTACTTC.

The chain is built from TRBV7-8 and TRBJ1-1, with 7 bases that match TRBD1. The CDR3 consists of 17 residues. With 2 bases clipped from V and 0 bases from J, the junction kept 9 bases outside the gene matches. CDR1 and CDR2 from the germline V gene are SGHVS and FQNEAQ. CDR3 coding DNA: TGTGCCAGCAGCTTAACCACGACAGGGAGAGTGAACACTGAAGCTTTCTTT. Encoded protein: CASSLTTTGRVNTEAFF.

The genes are TRBV11-1 and TRBJ1-1; tentatively, D is TRBD1 (6 bases). The germline V and J ends were trimmed by 0 bases and 6 bases, with 14 bases remaining between them. The CDR3 sequence is 15 residues long. The V gene's germline CDR1 is SGHAT and CDR2 FQDESV (reference sequence). CDR3 residues: CASSLAGQLRAEAFF. The CDR3 DNA sequence: TGTGCCAGCAGCTTAGCGGGACAACTACGCGCTGAAGCTTTCTTT.

This chain uses TRBV5-4 with TRBJ2-3; D perhaps matches TRBD2 (6 bases). The CDR3 length is 15 residues. V lost 3 bases and J lost 1, with 12 bases in between. CDR1 and CDR2 (germline): SGHNT, YYREEE (reference sequence). The CDR3 sequence is CASSSREYGTDTQYF. CDR3 DNA sequence: TGTGCCAGCAGCTCCCGGGAGTATGGCACAGATACGCAGTATTTT.

The chain combines TRBV4-3 with TRBJ2-7; D ambiguous. The CDR3 is made up of 14 amino acids. Germline loops: CDR1 LGHNA, CDR2 YSLEER. V dropped 0 bases and J dropped 1 base, with 7 bases sitting between them. The CDR3 DNA reads as TGCGCCAGCAGCCAAGATTGGGGTTCCTACGAGCAGTACTTC. This translates into CASSQDWGSYEQYF.

This sequence joins TRBV5-1 and TRBJ2-3; 10 nucleotides match TRBD2. In germline, CDR1 is SGHRS, CDR2 YFSETQ. CDR3 length: 15 residues. With V trimmed by 0 bases and J by 7 bases, 5 bases remained unmatched. The CDR3 DNA reads TGCGCCAGCAGCTTGGCAGCGGGAGGGCCGCATACGCAGTATTTT. As protein: CASSLAAGGPHTQYF.

The rearrangement uses TRBV6-4 and TRBJ1-5, with 10 bases matching TRBD1. The ends lost 6 bases at V and 6 bases at J; junction bases unmatched: 8. In germline, CDR1 is MRHNA, CDR2 SNTAGT. CDR3 length: 15 residues. CDR3 sequence: CASSEIDRGPQPQHF. As DNA, the CDR3 is TGTGCCAGCAGCGAGATTGACAGGGGGCCTCAGCCCCAGCATTTT.

V usage is TRBV18 and J usage is TRBJ1-1, with D perhaps TRBD1 (5 bases). Trimming left V 3 bases short and J 4 bases short, with 12 bases between. Germline V gene data show CDR1 as KGHSH and CDR2 as LQKENI. This CDR3 contains 14 residues. As DNA, the CDR3 is TGTGCCAGCTCACCGGGGCTCCCAACCACTGAAGCTTTCTTT. Amino acids: CASSPGLPTTEAFF.

The V gene is TRBV28, the J gene TRBJ1-5; D not certain. The V and J ends lost 5 bases and 6 bases respectively, with 11 bases between them. Germline V CDR1 and CDR2: MDHEN, SYDVKM. The length of the CDR3 is 13 residues. The CDR3 DNA reads as TGTGCCAGCAGTCGGGCAGGAGTTCAGCCCCAGCATTTT. It translates to CASSRAGVQPQHF.

The gene calls are TRBV15 and TRBJ1-6; D remains ambiguous. Germline V gene sequence: CDR1 LNHNV, CDR2 YYDKDF (reference sequence). The CDR3 is 14 amino acids. The V gene lost 1 base and the J gene lost 5 bases, with 6 bases spanning the gap. CDR3 sequence (DNA): TGTGCCACCAGCAGAGCAGTCGATAATTCACCCCTCCACTTT. Translated, it gives CATSRAVDNSPLHF.

V is TRBV18 and J is TRBJ2-3; D gene unclear. The germline V gene has CDR1 KGHSH and CDR2 LQKENI. Trimming took off 5 bases at V and 4 bases at J, with 10 bases between the two ends. The CDR3 consists of 13 residues. CDR3 amino acids: CASSGSVADTQYF. CDR3 nucleotides: TGTGCCAGCTCAGGAAGCGTGGCAGATACGCAGTATTTT.